This T cell receptor (beta chain) stems from a study of CD8+ T cells in alopecia areata. There are 14 residues in the CDR3. V lost 4 bases and J 4 bases, leaving 11 bases between the germline ends. The treatment: oral pan-JAK inhibitor, 5-10 mg twice daily. RNA was isolated and reverse transcribed to cDNA, the sequencing template. Sequenced by immunoSEQ multiplex PCR; TCRdb stores in-frame clones only, minus some. The sample contains around 140,000 clones, less than 70% of which appear only once. This TCR derives from a human donor with alopecia areata. The genes are TRBV23-1 and TRBJ1-3; D is unresolved. TRBV23-1 is placed among ORFs of uncertain function. Source: CD8+ T cells sorted from blood, taken at week 4, from a patient treated with tofacitinib. CDR3 DNA sequence: TGCGCCAGCAGTCGGCCAGCGGAAGGAAACACCATATATTTT. Translating it yields CASSRPAEGNTIYF.